The 28 T cell receptor beta chains below all came from one sample that was sequenced in a study of T cell repertoires in cytomegalovirus infection. Which antigens these TCRs recognize remains unknown. TCRdb analysed the reads with MiXCR anew, one entry per CDR3 protein. Found here are 60,000 to 80,000 distinct CDR3 sequences, 20% to 25% of them singletons; the top ten hold 60% to 75%. The sequenced sample was CD8+ T cells from cultured PBMCs, obtained from culture after CMV antigen stimulation. The receptors derive from a human donor in good health (CMV status not recorded). Some clones in this sample may be carry-over from other donors' samples.

The rearrangement uses TRBV7-9 and TRBJ1-2, with D possibly being TRBD1 (6 bases). The V gene lost 0 bases and the J gene lost 8 bases, with 13 bases spanning the gap. CDR1 is SEHNR, CDR2 FQNEAQ, per germline (reference sequence). The CDR3 runs to 14 residues. The CDR3 nucleotides are TGTGCCAGCAGCTTAGCGGATAGGGGGAGAGGCTACACCTTC. It translates to CASSLADRGRGYTF.

This clonotype showed up just a few times. V is TRBV2 and J is TRBJ2-5; no firm D call. The CDR3 has 12 residues. Germline V CDR1 and CDR2: SNHLY, FYNNEI. Trimming shortened V by 7 bases and J by 1 base, and 7 bases separated the two germline ends. In DNA form, the CDR3 reads TGTGCCAGCATAAAGGGCCAAGAGACCCAGTACTTC. Protein sequence: CASIKGQETQYF. Variable domain in full (rest from reference TRBV2 and TRBJ2-5): EPEVTQTPSHQVTQMGQEVILRCVPISNHLYFYWYRQILGQKVEFLVSFYNNEISEKSEIFDDQFSVERPDGSNFTLKIRSTKLEDSAMYFCASIKGQETQYFGPGTRLLVL.

The chain joins TRBV15 to TRBJ2-7; D unresolved. CDR1 and CDR2 from the germline V gene are LNHNV and YYDKDF (reference sequence). V lost 2 bases, J lost 4 bases, and 6 bases lay in between. The CDR3 has 12 residues. This chain's CDR3 is CATSRSPYEQYF. CDR3 in DNA: TGTGCCACCAGCAGAAGTCCTTACGAGCAGTACTTC. The whole variable domain, remainder taken from reference TRBV15 and TRBJ2-7, is DAMVIQNPRYQVTQFGKPVTLSCSQTLNHNVMYWYQQKSSQAPKLLFHYYDKDFNNEADTPDNFQSRRPNTSFCFLDIRSPGLGDTAMYLCATSRSPYEQYFGPGTRLTVT.

This chain joins TRBV5-1 and TRBJ2-3; 8 bases fit TRBD2. Germline V gene sequence: CDR1 SGHRS, CDR2 YFSETQ. V shed 1 base, J shed 6 bases, and the junction held 10 bases outside the gene matches. The CDR3 runs 16 residues. The CDR3 bases are TGCGCCAGCAGCTTGTCGGCTAGCGGGCCCCAGGATACGCAGTATTTT. This gives the protein CASSLSASGPQDTQYF.

This clonotype was recorded a few times. The V and J genes are TRBV7-9 and TRBJ1-1; 8 bases line up with TRBD1. CDR1 is SEHNR, CDR2 FQNEAQ, per germline (reference sequence). The CDR3 is 16 residues long. J was trimmed by 8 bases and V by 6 bases; bases with no gene match: 17. The CDR3 DNA sequence: TGTGCCAGCAGTCAACCGGGACAGGACATGTGGGCCGAAGCTTTCTTT. This encodes CASSQPGQDMWAEAFF.

The genes are TRBV7-9 and TRBJ1-5; 8 bases line up with TRBD1. Germline V CDR1 and CDR2: SEHNR, FQNEAQ (reference sequence). Unmatched junction bases numbered 6, after V lost 2 bases and J lost 3 bases. This CDR3 is 16 amino acids long. CDR3: CASSLRTGSFNQPQHF. Here the CDR3 DNA reads TGTGCCAGCAGCTTAAGGACAGGGAGTTTCAATCAGCCCCAGCATTTT.

The rearrangement uses TRBV12-3 or TRBV12-4 and TRBJ2-1, with 8 positions matching TRBD1. CDR3 size: 14 residues. The V segment lost 5 bases and the J segment 4 bases; nucleotides outside the gene matches: 4. CDR3 sequence: CASSDRGSYNEQFF. CDR3 coding DNA: TGTGCCAGCAGTGACAGGGGTTCTTACAATGAGCAGTTCTTC.

This clonotype has only a few counts. The chain couples TRBV7-9 to TRBJ1-4, with TRBD1 as a possible D gene (5 bases). Germline V CDR1 and CDR2: SEHNR, FQNEAQ (reference sequence). Trimming cost V 8 bases and J 7 bases, with 20 bases left between them. The CDR3 has 15 residues. CDR3 region: CASATPRESLEKLFF. The CDR3 DNA sequence: TGTGCCAGCGCGACCCCCAGGGAGTCGCTTGAAAAACTGTTTTTT.

This clonotype was counted between two and nine times. V gene TRBV4-1 combines with J gene TRBJ2-7; tentative D call: TRBD1 (6 bases). Germline lookup yields CDR1 MGHRA and CDR2 YSYEKL. V gave up 3 bases and J gave up 3 bases, with 15 bases separating them. There are 15 residues in the CDR3. In DNA, the CDR3 is TGCGCCAGCAGCCACCGGTTGACAGGACTCTACGAGCAGTACTTC. Translated, it gives CASSHRLTGLYEQYF.

V gene TRBV7-8 combines with J gene TRBJ1-1, with TRBD1 matching over 11 bases. The V and J ends lost 1 base and 8 bases, in that order; junction bases with no gene match: 3. This CDR3 is built from 14 residues. The V gene's germline CDR1 is SGHVS and CDR2 FQNEAQ. Written as DNA, the CDR3 is TGTGCCAGCAGCTTAGGCGGACAGGGGGCCGAAGCTTTCTTT. It is translated as CASSLGGQGAEAFF.

This clonotype was picked up a small number of times. The genes are TRBV12-3 or TRBV12-4 and TRBJ1-2; D is uncertain. CDR3 length: 13 amino acids. Trimming removed 6 bases at V and 4 bases at J, with 12 bases between. CDR3 residues: CASSMPSSYGYTF. The CDR3 DNA follows: TGTGCCAGCAGCATGCCCTCAAGCTATGGCTACACCTTC.

This clonotype was picked up many times. The chain links TRBV27 to TRBJ1-2; no reliable D call. The V gene's germline CDR1 is MNHEY and CDR2 SMNVEV (reference sequence). Trimming took off 0 bases at V and 5 bases at J, with 7 bases between the two ends. The CDR3 length is 13 residues. In DNA form, the CDR3 reads TGTGCCAGCAGTTTATCTGGCATGTATGGCTACACCTTC. Its protein is CASSLSGMYGYTF.

This clonotype has a handful of counts. The chain is built from TRBV10-1 and TRBJ1-1, with TRBD1 as a possible D gene (6 bases). The V end was cut by 8 bases, the J end by 3 bases, with 19 bases between. This CDR3 is 15 amino acids long. Germline lookup yields CDR1 WNHNN and CDR2 SYGVQD (reference sequence). DNA for the CDR3: TGCGCCAGCTCCGAGGGGGATTCGAGCGACACTGAAGCTTTCTTT. It encodes CASSEGDSSDTEAFF.

The chain combines TRBV27 with TRBJ2-3; D ambiguous. Germline CDR1 reads MNHEY; CDR2 reads SMNVEV (reference sequence). The germline V and J ends were trimmed by 1 base and 0 bases, with 11 bases remaining between them. This CDR3 contains 16 residues. DNA for the CDR3: TGTGCCAGCAGTTTATGGACGCCCCATAGCACAGATACGCAGTATTTT. It yields the protein CASSLWTPHSTDTQYF.

This clonotype was found a few times. The chain joins TRBV7-2 to TRBJ2-1; D unclear. This CDR3 has 14 amino acids. V was cut by 1 base and J by 1 base, with 5 bases left in between. Per the germline V gene, CDR1 is SGHTA and CDR2 is FQGNSA. CDR3 protein: CASSLEESYNEQFF. The CDR3 bases are TGTGCCAGCAGCTTAGAGGAATCCTACAATGAGCAGTTCTTC.

In DNA form, the CDR3 reads TGTGCCGCCGAGGAGGGGGCTTGGTATGGCTACACCTTC. Translated, it gives CAAEEGAWYGYTF. The chain links TRBV7-2 to TRBJ1-2, with 7 bases lining up with TRBD1. Trimming took 11 bases from V and 5 from J; bases not matched to a gene: 11. Germline V lookup: CDR1 SGHTA, CDR2 FQGNSA. There are 13 residues in the CDR3. Full variable domain (rest looked up from reference TRBV7-2 and TRBJ1-2): GAGVSQSPSNKVTEKGKDVELRCDPISGHTALYWYRQSLGQGLEFLIYFQGNSAPDKSGLPSDRFSAERTGGSVSTLTIQRTQQEDSAVYLCAAEEGAWYGYTFGSGTRLTVV.

The V gene is TRBV10-3, the J gene TRBJ2-6; D call uncertain. This CDR3 comprises 15 residues. Trimming stripped 0 bases from V and 2 bases from J, with 5 bases between. From germline, CDR1 is ENHRY and CDR2 SYGVKD. This CDR3 reads CAISESGTGANVLTF. CDR3 bases: TGTGCCATCAGTGAGTCAGGGACTGGGGCCAACGTCCTGACTTTC.

The genes are TRBV19 and TRBJ1-1; 12 bases fit TRBD1. This CDR3 is 17 amino acids long. With 5 bases clipped from V and 6 bases from J, the junction kept 13 bases outside the gene matches. Germline assignment: CDR1 LNHDA and CDR2 SQIVND (reference sequence). CDR3 sequence: CASSPPGTGGFIAEAFF. CDR3 coding DNA: TGTGCCAGTAGTCCGCCCGGGACAGGGGGCTTTATCGCTGAAGCTTTCTTT.

V is TRBV28 and J is TRBJ2-3, with 11 bases identical to TRBD2. Germline lookup yields CDR1 MDHEN and CDR2 SYDVKM. The trim removed 7 bases at V and 0 bases at J, leaving 15 bases unmatched. The CDR3 loop spans 19 amino acids. The CDR3 DNA reads as TGTGCCAGCACCCAATTGGGACTAGCGGACACTGCTAGCACAGATACGCAGTATTTT. This translates into CASTQLGLADTASTDTQYF.

A few counts support this clonotype. The genes are TRBV15 and TRBJ1-5; 8 bases agree with TRBD1. The V gene end was trimmed by 4 bases and the J gene end by 7 bases; junction bases not matched to a gene: 6. The CDR3 contains 14 residues. Germline V lookup: CDR1 LNHNV, CDR2 YYDKDF (reference sequence). As DNA, the CDR3 is TGTGCCACCAGCACCGACAGGGGTCGGCAGCCCCAGCATTTT. This codes for CATSTDRGRQPQHF. The variable domain in full, with the rest retrieved from reference TRBV15 and TRBJ1-5, is DAMVIQNPRYQVTQFGKPVTLSCSQTLNHNVMYWYQQKSSQAPKLLFHYYDKDFNNEADTPDNFQSRRPNTSFCFLDIRSPGLGDTAMYLCATSTDRGRQPQHFGDGTRLSIL.

The CDR3 DNA reads TGTGCCAGCAGCGGGGCCCCCCTCGAGGGACTAGCGGGGGTAAGGACAGATACGCAGTATTTT. Translating gives CASSGAPLEGLAGVRTDTQYF. The rearrangement links TRBV2 to TRBJ2-3; 14 bases align to TRBD2. The CDR3 spans 21 residues. Germline V gene lookup returns CDR1 SNHLY and CDR2 FYNNEI. The J segment lost 3 bases and the V segment lost 6 bases, leaving 20 bases of the junction unmatched.

The DNA of the CDR3 is TGTGCCTGCGCCGCGCAAGTCCCGAACACTGAAGCTTTCTTT. As protein: CACAAQVPNTEAFF. The J gene is TRBJ1-1, the V gene TRBV6-6, with no clear D. The CDR3 is 14 residues long. Germline loops: CDR1 MNHNY, CDR2 SVGAGI (reference sequence). Trimming pared 11 bases from V and 1 base from J, leaving 17 bases between.

A few counts support this clonotype. This chain links TRBV12-3 or TRBV12-4 with TRBJ1-6; TRBD1 aligns across 8 bases. This CDR3 contains 15 residues. J was trimmed by 9 bases and V by 5 bases; bases with no gene match: 9. As DNA, the CDR3 is TGTGCCAGCAGTAAGATGACAGGGGAGGTTTCACCCCTCCACTTT. Protein: CASSKMTGEVSPLHF.

This clonotype came up a few times. The chain links TRBV4-1 to TRBJ1-1; no reliable D call. V dropped 4 bases and J dropped 9 bases, with 18 bases sitting between them. The CDR3 extends over 14 amino acids. Germline V lookup: CDR1 MGHRA, CDR2 YSYEKL. CDR3 coding DNA: TGCGCCAGCAGCCCCAGGACTGAGACCGACCAAGCTTTCTTT. This translates into CASSPRTETDQAFF.

This clonotype occurred a few times. The gene calls are TRBV7-9 and TRBJ1-2, with a possible D match to TRBD1 (5 bases). V lost 5 bases and J lost 4, with 14 bases in between. CDR1 is SEHNR and CDR2 is FQNEAQ in the germline V gene (reference sequence). This CDR3 has 14 amino acids. CDR3 nucleotide sequence: TGTGCCAGCAGCCCCACGCAGGGCATCTATGGCTACACCTTC. Its protein is CASSPTQGIYGYTF. The full variable domain, rest sourced from reference TRBV7-9 and TRBJ1-2, is DTGVSQNPRHKITKRGQNVTFRCDPISEHNRLYWYRQTLGQGPEFLTYFQNEAQLEKSRLLSDRFSAERPKGSFSTLEIQRTEQGDSAMYLCASSPTQGIYGYTFGSGTRLTVV.

V usage is TRBV12-3 or TRBV12-4 and J usage is TRBJ2-1; tentatively, D is TRBD2 (5 bases). The CDR3 runs 14 residues. Trimming took off 6 bases at V and 4 bases at J, with 13 bases between the two ends. The CDR3 coding sequence is TGTGCCAGCAGCAACGGTGGGAGTTACAATGAGCAGTTCTTC. Amino acids: CASSNGGSYNEQFF.

In its sample, this clonotype was seen a few times. The chain employs TRBV7-2 and TRBJ1-1; no clear D. V was pared by 7 bases and J by 7 bases, with 13 bases between. Per the germline V gene, CDR1 is SGHTA and CDR2 is FQGNSA. This CDR3 spans 12 amino acids. The CDR3 is CASKRVSLEAFF. CDR3 nucleotides: TGTGCCAGCAAACGGGTGTCCCTTGAAGCTTTCTTT.

This clonotype came up a few times. This rearrangement joins TRBV7-8 to TRBJ2-1, with TRBD2 matching 9 bases. The CDR3 has 19 residues. Looked up from germline, CDR1 is SGHVS and CDR2 is FQNEAQ. V lost 3 bases and J lost 6; bases outside the gene matches: 18. The CDR3 sequence: CASSFPAIASGASGNEQFF. For the CDR3, the DNA is TGTGCCAGCAGCTTCCCGGCGATTGCTAGCGGGGCGAGCGGCAATGAGCAGTTCTTC.